The present TCR beta chain was sequenced within a study of cytomegalovirus exposure and HLA in healthy donors. Study-wide context: Some 180 million T cells yielded more than 90 million unique TCR beta sequences in earlier analysis.

Concerning this clone: The antigen remains undetermined.

Both 60 Vbeta primers and 13 Jbeta primers went into the PCR. Assay: immunoSEQ multiplex PCR; the TCRdb copy retains only in-frame clones and omits some. The sample yields 150,000 to 200,000 clones, roughly 60% seen once. Notes on the study in general: Reports credit the classifier with highly specific, highly sensitive diagnosis of cytomegalovirus status.

Looked up from germline, CDR1 is GTSNPN and CDR2 is SVGIG (reference sequence). Trimming took off 0 bases at V and 6 bases at J, with 9 bases between the two ends. CDR3 size: 12 residues. The clonotype was recovered from a man aged 35 to 55 in good health and CMV-seronegative. The J gene is TRBJ2-7, the V gene TRBV30, with D tentatively TRBD1 (6 bases). Specimen: PBMCs. CDR3 loop: CAWSVGRGEQYF. Written as DNA, the CDR3 is TGTGCCTGGAGTGTAGGCAGGGGCGAGCAGTACTTC.